This is a list of T cell receptor beta chains from one sample in a study of T cells in Graves' hyperthyroidism and ophthalmopathy. TCRdb reprocessed the multiplex PCR reads via MiXCR and lists one record per CDR3 protein. The table lists more than 300,000 distinct CDR3 sequences, approximately 18% of them singletons, with 40% in the top ten. The sample consisted of blood. The receptor source for this set is a man in his late teens or twenties with Graves' ophthalmopathy. Both conserved end residues are part of each CDR3. Each record gives: V gene, clone size, J gene, D gene, CDR3 protein, CDR3 DNA. A D gene is named only where the DNA matches it firmly. Rows may omit the clone size; those that give it use once, few, many or a size class.

v_gene: TRBV6-5; abundance: .; j_gene: TRBJ2-3; d_gene: .; CDR3aa: CASSYGQSDTQYF; CDR3nt: TGTGCCAGCAGTTACGGACAGTCAGATACGCAGTATTTT
v_gene: TRBV29-1; abundance: few; j_gene: TRBJ2-5; d_gene: TRBD2; CDR3aa: CSVGPAGDPGETQYF; CDR3nt: TGCAGCGTGGGCCCAGCGGGGGACCCTGGGGAGACCCAGTACTTC
v_gene: TRBV11-2; abundance: .; j_gene: TRBJ1-1; d_gene: TRBD1; CDR3aa: CASSQPNRDRGLEAFF; CDR3nt: TGTGCCAGCAGCCAGCCAAACCGGGACAGGGGGCTTGAAGCTTTCTTT
v_gene: TRBV6-1; abundance: many; j_gene: TRBJ2-7; d_gene: .; CDR3aa: CASSGGDTYEQYF; CDR3nt: TGTGCCAGCAGTGGGGGGGATACCTACGAGCAGTACTTC
v_gene: TRBV2; abundance: many; j_gene: TRBJ2-5; d_gene: .; CDR3aa: CASSVRETQYF; CDR3nt: TGTGCCAGCAGTGTGCGGGAGACCCAGTACTTC
v_gene: TRBV20-1; abundance: few; j_gene: TRBJ1-6; d_gene: .; CDR3aa: CSARLPRTGGSSYNSPLHF; CDR3nt: TGCAGTGCTAGACTACCCAGGACGGGTGGAAGCTCCTATAATTCACCCCTCCACTTT
v_gene: TRBV24-1; abundance: many; j_gene: TRBJ1-5; d_gene: TRBD1; CDR3aa: CATSDDRGEDQPQHF; CDR3nt: TGTGCCACCAGTGACGACAGGGGGGAGGATCAGCCCCAGCATTTT
v_gene: TRBV9; abundance: many; j_gene: TRBJ1-5; d_gene: .; CDR3aa: CASSVGRGQPQHF; CDR3nt: TGTGCCAGCAGCGTAGGTAGGGGTCAGCCCCAGCATTTT
v_gene: TRBV27; abundance: few; j_gene: TRBJ2-6; d_gene: .; CDR3aa: CASSLIRASGANVLTF; CDR3nt: TGTGCCAGCAGTTTAATAAGAGCTTCTGGGGCCAACGTCCTGACTTTC
v_gene: TRBV18; abundance: .; j_gene: TRBJ2-1; d_gene: .; CDR3aa: CASSPPSPRQQFF; CDR3nt: TGTGCCAGCTCACCACCCAGTCCGCGACAGCAGTTCTTC
v_gene: TRBV27; abundance: many; j_gene: TRBJ1-5; d_gene: .; CDR3aa: CASSLGSNQPQHF; CDR3nt: TGTGCCAGCAGCTTAGGGAGCAATCAGCCCCAGCATTTT
v_gene: TRBV20-1; abundance: many; j_gene: TRBJ1-2; d_gene: TRBD1; CDR3aa: CSAREPGTGGYGYTF; CDR3nt: TGCAGTGCTAGAGAACCCGGGACAGGGGGCTATGGCTACACCTTC
v_gene: TRBV7-8; abundance: many; j_gene: TRBJ2-1; d_gene: TRBD1; CDR3aa: CASVETGGRNEQFF; CDR3nt: TGTGCCAGCGTGGAGACAGGGGGTAGAAATGAGCAGTTCTTC
v_gene: TRBV9; abundance: many; j_gene: TRBJ1-2; d_gene: TRBD1; CDR3aa: CASSATGTGHYGYTF; CDR3nt: TGTGCCAGCAGCGCTACCGGGACAGGGCACTATGGCTACACCTTC
v_gene: TRBV27; abundance: .; j_gene: TRBJ2-1; d_gene: .; CDR3aa: CASSPDRGRASGGRHEQFF; CDR3nt: TGTGCCAGCAGTCCGGACAGGGGGCGCGCTAGCGGGGGGCGCCATGAGCAGTTCTTC
v_gene: TRBV24-1; abundance: many; j_gene: TRBJ1-4; d_gene: .; CDR3aa: CATSDSTNEKLFF; CDR3nt: TGTGCCACCAGTGATTCTACTAATGAAAAACTGTTTTTT
v_gene: TRBV27; abundance: many; j_gene: TRBJ1-4; d_gene: TRBD1; CDR3aa: CASSPRGTANEKLFF; CDR3nt: TGTGCCAGCAGTCCCCGAGGGACAGCGAATGAAAAACTGTTTTTT
v_gene: TRBV2; abundance: few; j_gene: TRBJ1-2; d_gene: TRBD1; CDR3aa: CASSFRTGGTNYGYTF; CDR3nt: TGTGCCAGCAGTTTCAGAACAGGGGGGACCAACTATGGCTACACCTTC
v_gene: TRBV7-9; abundance: .; j_gene: TRBJ1-6; d_gene: .; CDR3aa: CASSLFQNSPLHF; CDR3nt: TGTGCCAGCAGCTTATTCCAGAATTCACCCCTCCACTTT
v_gene: TRBV7-3; abundance: many; j_gene: TRBJ2-1; d_gene: TRBD2; CDR3aa: CASSLGYGTRYNEQFF; CDR3nt: TGTGCCAGCAGCTTGGGGTACGGGACTAGGTACAATGAGCAGTTCTTC
v_gene: TRBV28; abundance: few; j_gene: TRBJ1-4; d_gene: .; CDR3aa: CASSHGGQSNEKLFF; CDR3nt: TGTGCCAGCAGCCACGGGGGCCAATCTAATGAAAAACTGTTTTTT
v_gene: TRBV28; abundance: once; j_gene: TRBJ2-7; d_gene: .; CDR3aa: CASSLLVNEQYF; CDR3nt: TGTGCCAGCAGTTTATTAGTGAACGAGCAGTACTTC
v_gene: TRBV19; abundance: .; j_gene: TRBJ1-2; d_gene: .; CDR3aa: CASSIVQRYGYTF; CDR3nt: TGTGCCAGTAGTATAGTACAGAGATATGGCTACACCTTC
v_gene: TRBV14; abundance: .; j_gene: TRBJ1-2; d_gene: .; CDR3aa: CASSQLKGHGYTF; CDR3nt: TGTGCCAGCAGCCAACTCAAGGGGCATGGCTACACCTTC
v_gene: TRBV4-1; abundance: few; j_gene: TRBJ1-2; d_gene: .; CDR3aa: CASSPVANYGYTF; CDR3nt: TGCGCCAGCAGCCCAGTAGCTAACTATGGCTACACCTTC
v_gene: TRBV19; abundance: few; j_gene: TRBJ2-7; d_gene: .; CDR3aa: CASSIQAGTYEQYF; CDR3nt: TGTGCCAGTAGTATTCAAGCAGGGACCTACGAGCAGTACTTC
v_gene: TRBV5-6; abundance: .; j_gene: TRBJ2-2; d_gene: .; CDR3aa: CASIPGTANTGELFF; CDR3nt: TGTGCCAGCATCCCCGGGACCGCGAACACCGGGGAGCTGTTTTTT
v_gene: TRBV3-1; abundance: many; j_gene: TRBJ1-2; d_gene: TRBD1; CDR3aa: CASSQEDRATYGYTF; CDR3nt: TGTGCCAGCAGCCAAGAAGACAGGGCGACCTATGGCTACACCTTC
v_gene: TRBV2; abundance: many; j_gene: TRBJ2-2; d_gene: TRBD2; CDR3aa: CASIGLAGTGELFF; CDR3nt: TGTGCCAGCATCGGACTAGCGGGGACCGGGGAGCTGTTTTTT
v_gene: TRBV9; abundance: many; j_gene: TRBJ1-6; d_gene: .; CDR3aa: CASSPGSNSPLHF; CDR3nt: TGTGCCAGCAGCCCGGGGAGTAATTCACCCCTCCACTTT
v_gene: TRBV4-1; abundance: once; j_gene: TRBJ2-5; d_gene: .; CDR3aa: CTSSQAPTETQYF; CDR3nt: TGCACTAGCAGCCAAGCCCCAACGGAGACCCAGTACTTC
v_gene: TRBV19; abundance: .; j_gene: TRBJ1-5; d_gene: .; CDR3aa: CASSKTWGVGNQPQHF; CDR3nt: TGTGCCAGTAGTAAGACTTGGGGCGTTGGCAATCAGCCCCAGCATTTT
v_gene: TRBV10-3; abundance: few; j_gene: TRBJ2-7; d_gene: .; CDR3aa: CATSLFVEEQYF; CDR3nt: TGTGCCACATCGCTATTTGTGGAAGAGCAGTACTTC
v_gene: TRBV6-7; abundance: .; j_gene: TRBJ1-2; d_gene: .; CDR3aa: CASSYEGGHRRKLYGYTF; CDR3nt: TGTGCCAGCAGTTACGAGGGGGGACACCGACGGAAATTATATGGCTACACCTTC
v_gene: TRBV7-3; abundance: .; j_gene: TRBJ2-1; d_gene: .; CDR3aa: CASSLRDYNEQFF; CDR3nt: TGTGCCAGCAGCTTAAGAGACTACAATGAGCAGTTCTTC
v_gene: TRBV5-1; abundance: few; j_gene: TRBJ2-2; d_gene: .; CDR3aa: CASRLQQANTGELFF; CDR3nt: TGCGCCAGCAGGCTCCAACAAGCGAACACCGGGGAGCTGTTTTTT
v_gene: TRBV7-9; abundance: many; j_gene: TRBJ2-2; d_gene: TRBD2; CDR3aa: CASSIRRGGTDTGELFF; CDR3nt: TGTGCCAGCAGCATACGGCGCGGGGGAACCGACACCGGGGAGCTGTTTTTT
v_gene: TRBV7-3; abundance: many; j_gene: TRBJ2-5; d_gene: TRBD1; CDR3aa: CASSLGTVPETQYF; CDR3nt: TGTGCCAGCAGCTTAGGGACAGTACCAGAGACCCAGTACTTC
v_gene: TRBV5-1; abundance: many; j_gene: TRBJ1-4; d_gene: .; CDR3aa: CASSLEGGHNEKLFF; CDR3nt: TGCGCCAGCAGCTTGGAAGGGGGACATAATGAAAAACTGTTTTTT
v_gene: TRBV20-1; abundance: .; j_gene: TRBJ1-5; d_gene: .; CDR3aa: CSAAPMGETNQPQHF; CDR3nt: TGCAGTGCTGCCCCGATGGGGGAGACCAATCAGCCCCAGCATTTT
v_gene: TRBV20-1; abundance: .; j_gene: TRBJ1-3; d_gene: .; CDR3aa: CSARDPDREGNTIYF; CDR3nt: TGCAGTGCTAGAGATCCGGACAGAGAGGGAAACACCATATATTTT
v_gene: TRBV5-1; abundance: many; j_gene: TRBJ1-1; d_gene: TRBD1; CDR3aa: CASSPQPTGGNTEAFF; CDR3nt: TGCGCCAGCAGCCCGCAACCGACAGGGGGGAACACTGAAGCTTTCTTT
v_gene: TRBV4-1; abundance: .; j_gene: TRBJ2-1; d_gene: .; CDR3aa: CASSQVARTGRGGEQFF; CDR3nt: TGCGCCAGCAGCCAAGTTGCTCGAACAGGTAGAGGGGGTGAGCAGTTCTTC
v_gene: TRBV6-6; abundance: .; j_gene: TRBJ2-7; d_gene: .; CDR3aa: CASSYSAAHHSYEQYF; CDR3nt: TGTGCCAGCAGTTACTCGGCCGCCCACCACTCCTACGAGCAGTACTTC